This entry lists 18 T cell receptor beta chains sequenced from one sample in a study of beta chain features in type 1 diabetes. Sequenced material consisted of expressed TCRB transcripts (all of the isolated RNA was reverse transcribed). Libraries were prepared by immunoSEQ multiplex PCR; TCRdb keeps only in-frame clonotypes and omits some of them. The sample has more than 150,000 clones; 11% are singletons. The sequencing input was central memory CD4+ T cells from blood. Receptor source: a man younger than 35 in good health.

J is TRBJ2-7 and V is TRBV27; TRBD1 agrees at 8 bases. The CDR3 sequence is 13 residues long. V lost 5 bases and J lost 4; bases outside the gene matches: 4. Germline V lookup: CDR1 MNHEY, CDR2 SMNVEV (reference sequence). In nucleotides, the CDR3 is TGTGCCAGCAGTGCAGGACAGGGTTACGAGCAGTACTTC. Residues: CASSAGQGYEQYF.

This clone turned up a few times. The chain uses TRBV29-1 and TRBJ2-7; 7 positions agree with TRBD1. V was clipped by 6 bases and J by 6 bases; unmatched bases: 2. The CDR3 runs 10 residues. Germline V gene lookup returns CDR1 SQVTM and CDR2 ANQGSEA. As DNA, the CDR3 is TGCAGCGTCTACAGGGGCGAGCAGTACTTC. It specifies CSVYRGEQYF.

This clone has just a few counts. CDR3 sequence reads: CSVAEGQNNSPLHF. DNA for the CDR3: TGCAGCGTTGCGGAGGGACAGAATAATTCACCCCTCCACTTT. V usage is TRBV29-1 and J usage is TRBJ1-6, with TRBD1 matching over 7 bases. The CDR3 runs to 14 residues. The germline CDR1 and CDR2 sequences are SQVTM and ANQGSEA. J was trimmed by 5 bases and V by 4 bases; bases with no gene match: 5.

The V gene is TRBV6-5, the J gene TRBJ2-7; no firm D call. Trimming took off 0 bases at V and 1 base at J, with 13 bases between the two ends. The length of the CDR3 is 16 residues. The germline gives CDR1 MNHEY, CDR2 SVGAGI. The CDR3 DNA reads TGTGCCAGCAGTTACTCGAAAGGTAGTCTTTCCTACGAGCAGTACTTC. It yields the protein CASSYSKGSLSYEQYF.

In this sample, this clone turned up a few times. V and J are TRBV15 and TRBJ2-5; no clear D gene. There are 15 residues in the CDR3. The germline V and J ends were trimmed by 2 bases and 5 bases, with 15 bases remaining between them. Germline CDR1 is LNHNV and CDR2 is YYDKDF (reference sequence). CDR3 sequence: CATSRSSARTETQYF. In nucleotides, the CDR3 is TGTGCCACCAGCAGATCCTCGGCCCGGACGGAGACCCAGTACTTC.

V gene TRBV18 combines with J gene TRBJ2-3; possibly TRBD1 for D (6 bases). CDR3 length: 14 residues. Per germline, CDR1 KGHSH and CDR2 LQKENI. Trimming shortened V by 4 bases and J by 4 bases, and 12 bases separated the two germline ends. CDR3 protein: CASSLGQFSDTQYF. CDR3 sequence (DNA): TGTGCCAGCTCACTTGGACAGTTTTCAGATACGCAGTATTTT. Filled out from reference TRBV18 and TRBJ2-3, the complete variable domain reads NAGVMQNPRHLVRRRGQEARLRCSPMKGHSHVYWYRQLPEEGLKFMVYLQKENIIDESGMPKERFSAEFPKEGPSILRIQQVVRGDSAAYFCASSLGQFSDTQYFGPGTRLTVL.

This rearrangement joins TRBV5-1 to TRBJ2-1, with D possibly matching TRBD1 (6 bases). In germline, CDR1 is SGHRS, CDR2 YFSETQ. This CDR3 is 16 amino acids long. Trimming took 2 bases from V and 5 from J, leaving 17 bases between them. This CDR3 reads CASSLRDTRGNNEQFF. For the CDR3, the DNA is TGCGCCAGCAGCTTAAGGGACACCAGGGGAAACAATGAGCAGTTCTTC.

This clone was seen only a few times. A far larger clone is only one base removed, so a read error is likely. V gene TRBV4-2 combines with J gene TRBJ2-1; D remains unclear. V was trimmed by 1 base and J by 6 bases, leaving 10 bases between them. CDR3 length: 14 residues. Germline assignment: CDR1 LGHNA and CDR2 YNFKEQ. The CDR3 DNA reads TGTGCCAGCAGCCAAGGGATTTGGGTCAATGAGCAGTTCTTC. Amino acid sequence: CASSQGIWVNEQFF.

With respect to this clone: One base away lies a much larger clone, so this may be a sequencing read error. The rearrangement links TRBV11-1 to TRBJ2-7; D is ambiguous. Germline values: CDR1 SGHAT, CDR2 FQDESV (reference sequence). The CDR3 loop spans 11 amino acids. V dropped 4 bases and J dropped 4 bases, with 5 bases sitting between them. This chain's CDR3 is CASSSAYEQYF. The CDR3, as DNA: TGTGCCAGCAGCTCAGCATACGAGCAGTACTTC.

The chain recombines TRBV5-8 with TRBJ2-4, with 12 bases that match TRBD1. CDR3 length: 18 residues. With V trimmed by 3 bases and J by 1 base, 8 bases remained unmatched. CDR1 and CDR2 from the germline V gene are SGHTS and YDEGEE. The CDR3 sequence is CASSWDRGRNQAKNIQYF. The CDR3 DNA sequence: TGTGCCAGCAGCTGGGACAGGGGGCGCAATCAGGCCAAAAACATTCAGTACTTC.

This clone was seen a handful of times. The chain's CDR3 is CASSTRQGPNTGELFF. The DNA of the CDR3 is TGTGCCAGCAGCACCCGACAGGGGCCGAACACCGGGGAGCTGTTTTTT. The gene calls are TRBV7-2 and TRBJ2-2; 8 positions agree with TRBD1. The CDR3 covers 16 residues. Per germline, CDR1 SGHTA and CDR2 FQGNSA. V was clipped by 5 bases and J by 0 bases; unmatched bases: 5.

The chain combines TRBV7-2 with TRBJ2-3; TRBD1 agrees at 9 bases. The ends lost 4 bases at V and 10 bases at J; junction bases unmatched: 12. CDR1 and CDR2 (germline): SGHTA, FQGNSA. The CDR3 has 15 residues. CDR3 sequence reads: CASSSGTGYPIAQYF. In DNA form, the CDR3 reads TGTGCCAGCAGCTCCGGGACAGGGTATCCGATCGCGCAGTATTTT.

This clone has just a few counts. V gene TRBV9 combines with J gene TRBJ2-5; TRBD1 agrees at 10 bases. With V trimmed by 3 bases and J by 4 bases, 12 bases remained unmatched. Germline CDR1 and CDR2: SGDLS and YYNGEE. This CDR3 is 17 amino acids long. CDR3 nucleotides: TGTGCCAGCAGCGGTGGCCGGGACAGGGGAATGCGAGAGACCCAGTACTTC. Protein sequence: CASSGGRDRGMRETQYF.

Here the CDR3 DNA reads TGTGCCTGGAGTGAACAGGGGGATCAGCCCCAGCATTTT. This gives the protein CAWSEQGDQPQHF. The chain carries TRBV30 and TRBJ1-5; 8 bases map to TRBD1. V lost 1 base to trimming and J lost 5 bases; unmatched junction nucleotides: 1. The length of the CDR3 is 13 residues. Germline V gives CDR1 GTSNPN, CDR2 SVGIG (reference sequence).

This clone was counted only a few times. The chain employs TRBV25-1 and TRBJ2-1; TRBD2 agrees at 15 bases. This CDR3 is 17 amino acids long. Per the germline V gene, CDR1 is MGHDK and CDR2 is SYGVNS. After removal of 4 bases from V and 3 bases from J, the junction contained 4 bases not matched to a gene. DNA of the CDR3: TGTGCCAGCAGTGTGGGACTAGCGGGAGGACGCTACAATGAGCAGTTCTTC. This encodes CASSVGLAGGRYNEQFF.

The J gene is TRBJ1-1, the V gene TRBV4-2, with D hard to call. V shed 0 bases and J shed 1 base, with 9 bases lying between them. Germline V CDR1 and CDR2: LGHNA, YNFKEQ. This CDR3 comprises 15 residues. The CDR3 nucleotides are TGTGCCAGCAGCCAAGAGGTCCAGCCGAACACTGAAGCTTTCTTT. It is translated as CASSQEVQPNTEAFF.

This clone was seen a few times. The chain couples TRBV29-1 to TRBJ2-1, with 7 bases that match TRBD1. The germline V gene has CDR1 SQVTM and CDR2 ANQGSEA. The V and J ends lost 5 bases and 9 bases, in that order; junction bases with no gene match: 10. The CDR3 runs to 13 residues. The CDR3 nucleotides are TGCAGCGTTCAGGGACAGCCCTTCCTTGAGCAGTTCTTC. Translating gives CSVQGQPFLEQFF.

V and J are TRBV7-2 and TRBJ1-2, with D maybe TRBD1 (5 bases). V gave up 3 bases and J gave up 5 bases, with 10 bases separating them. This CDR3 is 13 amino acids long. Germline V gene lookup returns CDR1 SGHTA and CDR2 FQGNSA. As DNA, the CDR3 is TGTGCCAGCAGCTTCGGCAGGGAATATGGCTACACCTTC. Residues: CASSFGREYGYTF. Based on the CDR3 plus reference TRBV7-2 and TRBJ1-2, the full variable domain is GAGVSQSPSNKVTEKGKDVELRCDPISGHTALYWYRQSLGQGLEFLIYFQGNSAPDKSGLPSDRFSAERTGGSVSTLTIQRTQQEDSAVYLCASSFGREYGYTFGSGTRLTVV.